This T cell receptor beta chain was observed in a study of blood T cell repertoires in COVID-19. Using immunoSEQ multiplex PCR, the repertoire was profiled, and TCRdb retains in-frame clones only, with some absent. The table has roughly 100,000 clones, over 75% seen once. V lost 0 bases and J 6 bases, leaving 17 bases between the germline ends. The CDR3 extends over 16 amino acids. CDR1 LGHNA and CDR2 YSLEER come from the germline V gene. This clonotype was sampled from a human donor in a cohort sampled during active or convalescent COVID-19. Sequencing used peripheral blood. The chain carries TRBV4-3 and TRBJ1-1; no clear D gene. The CDR3 DNA reads as TGCGCCAGCAGCCAAGATCCCGGGGTTGGGAGCGCTGAAGCTTTCTTT. Protein product: CASSQDPGVGSAEAFF.